The sequence of this TCR beta chain was determined in a study of cytotoxic CD8 clonotypes in ibrutinib-treated CLL. Across the whole study: Median treatment time before response sampling was roughly twelve months, range 6 to 36.

As to this clone: The antigen is not known.

Measured with immunoSEQ multiplex PCR; TCRdb has only the in-frame clones, and not every one. The sample has over 200,000 clones; more than 65% are singletons. Trimming left V 11 bases short and J 6 bases short, with 21 bases between. CDR3 length equals 14 residues. Per the germline V gene, CDR1 is SGHTA and CDR2 is FQGNSA. General study points: Baseline clonality, above age-matched healthy donor levels, tracked circulating CD8+ T-cell counts. Clonality rose at ibrutinib response, held steady in sustained remission, and fell toward baseline at progression.

Genomic DNA for TCR beta libraries, 2 to 2.5 micrograms, came from cryopreserved PBMCs. The rearrangement uses TRBV7-2 and TRBJ2-3; no firm D call. The sequence derives from a human donor with chronic lymphocytic leukemia. The sequences come from PBMCs, collected after 12 months of ibrutinib treatment. Here the CDR3 reads CASRRATSTDTQYF. As DNA, the CDR3 is TGTGCCTCCCGACGGGCGACTTCGACGGATACGCAGTATTTT.